This section outlines one TCR beta chain sequence together with its context. What it binds is unknown. One end of the junction varies from germline; a read error may be responsible. This sample was included in a study of response to subunit inactivated influenza vaccine. Broader study findings: Few additional T cells are recruited per seasonal influenza vaccination, authors suggested.

TCRdb recomputed calls from the RT-PCR reads with MiXCR, one row per CDR3 protein. The sample has about 650,000 distinct CDR3 sequences; less than 15% are singletons. CDR3 length: 14 amino acids. Per the germline V gene, CDR1 is SGHVS and CDR2 is FQNEAQ. V is TRBV7-8 and J is TRBJ2-2, with a possible D match to TRBD2 (6 bases). The input for sequencing was PBMCs from blood, taken 14 days before vaccination. The clonotype comes from a man aged 50-59 years who received an inactivated influenza vaccine. The CDR3 coding sequence is TGTGCCAGCAGCTTAAAGTGGGAGGCCGGGGAGCTGCTTTTT. This codes for CASSLKWEAGELLF.